This TCR beta chain was identified in a study of T-cell memory formation after mild COVID-19. Study-wide findings and caveats: Day 15 to 85 contractors were CD4/CD8 balanced; later expanders leaned CD4+.

Constant-segment primers and 5'RACE yielded cDNA libraries for TCR alpha and TCR beta, each carrying sample barcodes and UMIs. From the 5' RACE reads, TCRdb called clonotypes with MiXCR, one entry per CDR3 protein. This sample carries some 210,000 distinct CDR3 sequences, more than 25% of them seen once, and the ten largest clones take about an eighth. In the case of this clonotype: No antigen is known for it.

The CDR3 is made up of 14 amino acids. The germline gives CDR1 SQVTM, CDR2 ANQGSEA. With 6 bases removed from V and 0 bases from J, the gap between germline ends came to 11 bases. The gene calls are TRBV29-1 and TRBJ2-2, with TRBD1 as a possible D gene (6 bases). The specimen sequenced was PBMCs or a T cell subset sorted from them (not recorded which). The clonotype was recovered from an adult woman who had mild COVID-19 (a few samples of this study predate the infection). Cell type and time point are not known. The CDR3 bases are TGCAGCGTCCCGACAGGACCGAACACCGGGGAGCTGTTTTTT. Its protein is CSVPTGPNTGELFF.